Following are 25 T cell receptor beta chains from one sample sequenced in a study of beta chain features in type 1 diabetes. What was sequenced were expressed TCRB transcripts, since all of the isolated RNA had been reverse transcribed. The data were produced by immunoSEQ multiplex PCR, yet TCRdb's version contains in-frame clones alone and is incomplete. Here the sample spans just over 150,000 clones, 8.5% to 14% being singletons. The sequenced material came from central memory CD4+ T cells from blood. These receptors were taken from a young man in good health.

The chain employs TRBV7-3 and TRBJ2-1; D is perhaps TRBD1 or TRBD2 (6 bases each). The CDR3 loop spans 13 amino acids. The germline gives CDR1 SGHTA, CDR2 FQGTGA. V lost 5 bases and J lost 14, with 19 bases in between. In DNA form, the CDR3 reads TGTGCCAGCAGCCTCATCAAGGGGGGTCGTGAGTTCTTC. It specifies CASSLIKGGREFF.

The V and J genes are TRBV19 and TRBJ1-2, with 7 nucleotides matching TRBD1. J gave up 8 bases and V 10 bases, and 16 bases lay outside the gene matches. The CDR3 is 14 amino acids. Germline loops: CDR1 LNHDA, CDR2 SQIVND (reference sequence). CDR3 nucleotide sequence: TGTGCCACAAAGAGGGGGCAGGGGAGAGTCGGCTACACCTTC. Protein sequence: CATKRGQGRVGYTF.

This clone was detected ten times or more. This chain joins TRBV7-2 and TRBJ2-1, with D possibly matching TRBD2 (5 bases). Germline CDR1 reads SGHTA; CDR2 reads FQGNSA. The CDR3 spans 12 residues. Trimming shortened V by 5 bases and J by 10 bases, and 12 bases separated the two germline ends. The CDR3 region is CASSLLEGEQFF. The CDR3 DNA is TGTGCCAGCAGCCTCCTAGAGGGCGAGCAGTTCTTC.

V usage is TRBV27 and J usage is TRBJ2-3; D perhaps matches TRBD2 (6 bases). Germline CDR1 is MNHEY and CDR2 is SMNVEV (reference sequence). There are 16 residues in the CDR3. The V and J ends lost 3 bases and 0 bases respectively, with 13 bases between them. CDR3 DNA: TGTGCCAGCAGTTTTTGGCTAGGGACTAGCACAGATACGCAGTATTTT. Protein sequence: CASSFWLGTSTDTQYF.

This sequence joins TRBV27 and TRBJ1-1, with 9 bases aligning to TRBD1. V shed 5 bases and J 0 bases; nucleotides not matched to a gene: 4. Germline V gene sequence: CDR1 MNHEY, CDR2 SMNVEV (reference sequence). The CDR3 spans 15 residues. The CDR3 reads CASSPGDRVNTEAFF. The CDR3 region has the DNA TGTGCCAGCAGTCCGGGGGACAGGGTGAACACTGAAGCTTTCTTT.

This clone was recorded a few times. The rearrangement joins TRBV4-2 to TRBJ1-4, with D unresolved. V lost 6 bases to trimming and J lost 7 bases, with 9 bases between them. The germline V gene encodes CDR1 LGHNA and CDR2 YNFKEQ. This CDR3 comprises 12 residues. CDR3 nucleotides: TGTGCCAGCAGTCCTTTGGGTGAAAAACTGTTTTTT. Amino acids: CASSPLGEKLFF.

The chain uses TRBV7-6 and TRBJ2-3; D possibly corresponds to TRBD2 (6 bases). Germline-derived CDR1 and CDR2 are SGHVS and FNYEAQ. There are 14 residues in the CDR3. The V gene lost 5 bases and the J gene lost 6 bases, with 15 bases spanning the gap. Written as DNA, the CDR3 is TGTGCCAGCAGCGCTCCTAGCGATGCCGATACGCAGTATTTT. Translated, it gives CASSAPSDADTQYF.

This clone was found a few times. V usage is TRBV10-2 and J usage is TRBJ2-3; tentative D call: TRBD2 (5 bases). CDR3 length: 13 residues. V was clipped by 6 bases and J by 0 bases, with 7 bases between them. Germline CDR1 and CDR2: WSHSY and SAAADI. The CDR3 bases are TGCGCCAGCAGGGAGCGGAGCACAGATACGCAGTATTTT. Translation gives CASRERSTDTQYF.

This chain's CDR3 is CSGWDKPPTDTQYF. For the CDR3, the DNA is TGCAGCGGATGGGACAAGCCCCCCACAGATACGCAGTATTTT. The chain carries TRBV29-1 and TRBJ2-3; D is possibly TRBD1 (6 bases). V lost 7 bases to trimming and J lost 2 bases, with 16 bases between them. Germline values: CDR1 SQVTM, CDR2 ANQGSEA. This CDR3 has 14 residues.

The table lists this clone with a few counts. The CDR3 DNA is TGTGCCAGCAGCTTATTCTATGAGCAGTTCTTC. As protein: CASSLFYEQFF. The V and J genes are TRBV7-9 and TRBJ2-1, with D unresolved. The V gene's germline CDR1 is SEHNR and CDR2 FQNEAQ (reference sequence). The germline V and J ends were trimmed by 2 bases and 8 bases, with 4 bases remaining between them. The CDR3 runs 11 residues.

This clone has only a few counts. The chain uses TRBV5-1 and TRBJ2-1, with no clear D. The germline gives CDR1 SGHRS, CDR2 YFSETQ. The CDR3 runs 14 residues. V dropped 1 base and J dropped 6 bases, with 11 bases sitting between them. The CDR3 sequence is CASSLSPDGNEQFF. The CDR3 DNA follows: TGCGCCAGCAGCTTGTCTCCAGATGGCAATGAGCAGTTCTTC. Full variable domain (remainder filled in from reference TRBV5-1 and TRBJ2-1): KAGVTQTPRYLIKTRGQQVTLSCSPISGHRSVSWYQQTPGQGLQFLFEYFSETQRNKGNFPGRFSGRQFSNSRSEMNVSTLELGDSALYLCASSLSPDGNEQFFGPGTRLTVL.

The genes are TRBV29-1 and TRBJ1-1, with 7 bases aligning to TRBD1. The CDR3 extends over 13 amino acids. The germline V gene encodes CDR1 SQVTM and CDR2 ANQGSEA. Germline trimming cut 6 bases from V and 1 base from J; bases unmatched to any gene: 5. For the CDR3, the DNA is TGCAGCGTGGCCGGACAGGAGAACACTGAAGCTTTCTTT. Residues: CSVAGQENTEAFF.

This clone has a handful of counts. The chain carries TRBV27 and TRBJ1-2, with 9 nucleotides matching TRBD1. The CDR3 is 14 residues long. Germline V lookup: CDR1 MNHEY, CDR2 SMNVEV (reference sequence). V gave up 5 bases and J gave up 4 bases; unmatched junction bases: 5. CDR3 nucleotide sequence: TGTGCCAGCAGTCGTACAGGGGGCGCCTATGGCTACACCTTC. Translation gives CASSRTGGAYGYTF.

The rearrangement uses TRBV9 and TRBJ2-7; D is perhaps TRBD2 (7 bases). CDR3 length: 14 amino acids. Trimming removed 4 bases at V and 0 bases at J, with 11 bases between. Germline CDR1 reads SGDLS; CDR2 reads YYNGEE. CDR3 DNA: TGTGCCAGCAGCCCGGGGGGCGGCTCCTACGAGCAGTACTTC. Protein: CASSPGGGSYEQYF. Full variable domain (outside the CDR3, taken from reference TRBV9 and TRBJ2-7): DSGVTQTPKHLITATGQRVTLRCSPRSGDLSVYWYQQSLDQGLQFLIQYYNGEERAKGNILERFSAQQFPDLHSELNLSSLELGDSALYFCASSPGGGSYEQYFGPGTRLTVT.

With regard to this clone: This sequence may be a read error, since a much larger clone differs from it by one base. In DNA, the CDR3 is TGTGCCAGCAGCTTGTACAATGAGCAGTTCTTC. This sequence encodes CASSLYNEQFF. This rearrangement joins TRBV5-6 to TRBJ2-1, with no clear D. The V gene's germline CDR1 is SGHDT and CDR2 YYEEEE. This CDR3 comprises 11 residues. V lost 1 base to trimming and J lost 4 bases, with 0 bases between them.

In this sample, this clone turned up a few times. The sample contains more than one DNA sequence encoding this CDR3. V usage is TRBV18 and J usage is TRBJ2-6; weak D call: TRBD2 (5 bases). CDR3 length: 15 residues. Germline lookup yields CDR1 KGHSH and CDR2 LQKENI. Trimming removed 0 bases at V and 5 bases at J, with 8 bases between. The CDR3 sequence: CASSPPRDRANVLTF. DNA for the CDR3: TGTGCCAGCTCACCACCGAGGGATCGGGCCAACGTCCTGACTTTC.

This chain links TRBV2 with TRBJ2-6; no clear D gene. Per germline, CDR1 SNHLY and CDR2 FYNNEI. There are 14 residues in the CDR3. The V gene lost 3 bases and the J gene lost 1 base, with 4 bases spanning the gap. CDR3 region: CASSDRSGANVLTF. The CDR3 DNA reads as TGTGCCAGCAGTGACAGGTCTGGGGCCAACGTCCTGACTTTC.

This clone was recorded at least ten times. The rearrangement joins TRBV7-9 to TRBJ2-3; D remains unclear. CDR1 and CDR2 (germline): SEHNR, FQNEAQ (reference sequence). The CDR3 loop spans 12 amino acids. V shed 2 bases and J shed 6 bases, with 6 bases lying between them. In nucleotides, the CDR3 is TGTGCCAGCAGCTTATCTTGGGATACGCAGTATTTT. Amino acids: CASSLSWDTQYF.

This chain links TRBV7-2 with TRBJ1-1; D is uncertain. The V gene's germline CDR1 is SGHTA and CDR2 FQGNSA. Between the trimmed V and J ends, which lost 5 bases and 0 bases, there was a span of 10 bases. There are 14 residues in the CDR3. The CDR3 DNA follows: TGTGCCAGCAGCACCCCCAATATGAACACTGAAGCTTTCTTT. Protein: CASSTPNMNTEAFF.

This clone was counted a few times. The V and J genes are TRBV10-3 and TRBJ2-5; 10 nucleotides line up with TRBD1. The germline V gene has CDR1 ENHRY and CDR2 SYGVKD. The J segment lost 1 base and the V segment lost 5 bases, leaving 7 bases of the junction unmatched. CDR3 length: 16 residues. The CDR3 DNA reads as TGTGCCATCAGTTTCTCGACAGGGGGCGGCCAAGAGACCCAGTACTTC. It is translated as CAISFSTGGGQETQYF.

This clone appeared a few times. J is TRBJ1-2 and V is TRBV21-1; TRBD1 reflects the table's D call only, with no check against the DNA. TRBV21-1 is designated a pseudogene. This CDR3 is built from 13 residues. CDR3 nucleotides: TGTGCCAGCAGCATAGGCCAGGGTAATGGCTACACCTTC. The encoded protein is CASSIGQGNGYTF.

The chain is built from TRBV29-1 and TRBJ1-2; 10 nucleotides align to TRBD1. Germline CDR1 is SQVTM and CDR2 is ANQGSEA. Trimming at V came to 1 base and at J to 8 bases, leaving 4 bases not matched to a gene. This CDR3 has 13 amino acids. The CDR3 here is CSVEGDRGNGYTF. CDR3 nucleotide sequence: TGCAGCGTTGAAGGGGACAGGGGCAACGGCTACACCTTC.

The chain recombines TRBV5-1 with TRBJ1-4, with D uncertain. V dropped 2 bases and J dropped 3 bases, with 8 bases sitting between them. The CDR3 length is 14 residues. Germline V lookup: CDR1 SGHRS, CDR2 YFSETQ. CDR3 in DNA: TGCGCCAGCAGCTTAAGAGATCCTAATGAAAAACTGTTTTTT. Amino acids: CASSLRDPNEKLFF.

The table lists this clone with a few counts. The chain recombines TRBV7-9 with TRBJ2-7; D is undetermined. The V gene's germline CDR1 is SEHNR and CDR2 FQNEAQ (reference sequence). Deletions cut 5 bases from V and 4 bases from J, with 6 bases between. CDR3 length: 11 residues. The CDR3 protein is CASSPGYEQYF. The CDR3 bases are TGTGCCAGCAGCCCCGGGTACGAGCAGTACTTC.

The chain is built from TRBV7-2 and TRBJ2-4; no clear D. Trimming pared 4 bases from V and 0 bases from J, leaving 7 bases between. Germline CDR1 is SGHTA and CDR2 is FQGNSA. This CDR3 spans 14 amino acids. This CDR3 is CASSSYLAKNIQYF. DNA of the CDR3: TGTGCCAGCAGCTCCTATCTAGCCAAAAACATTCAGTACTTC.